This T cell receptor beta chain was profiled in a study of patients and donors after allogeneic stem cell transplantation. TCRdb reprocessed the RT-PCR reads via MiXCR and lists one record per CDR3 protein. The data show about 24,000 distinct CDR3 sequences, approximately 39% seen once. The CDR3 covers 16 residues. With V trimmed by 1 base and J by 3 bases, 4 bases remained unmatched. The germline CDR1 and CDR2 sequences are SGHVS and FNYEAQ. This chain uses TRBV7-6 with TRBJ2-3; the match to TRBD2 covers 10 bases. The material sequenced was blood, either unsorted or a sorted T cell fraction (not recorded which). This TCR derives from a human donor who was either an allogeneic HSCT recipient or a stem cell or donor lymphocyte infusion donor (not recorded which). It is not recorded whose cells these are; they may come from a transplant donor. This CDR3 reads CASSLGPSGGTDTQYF. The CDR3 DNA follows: TGTGCCAGCAGCTTAGGCCCTAGCGGGGGTACAGATACGCAGTATTTT.